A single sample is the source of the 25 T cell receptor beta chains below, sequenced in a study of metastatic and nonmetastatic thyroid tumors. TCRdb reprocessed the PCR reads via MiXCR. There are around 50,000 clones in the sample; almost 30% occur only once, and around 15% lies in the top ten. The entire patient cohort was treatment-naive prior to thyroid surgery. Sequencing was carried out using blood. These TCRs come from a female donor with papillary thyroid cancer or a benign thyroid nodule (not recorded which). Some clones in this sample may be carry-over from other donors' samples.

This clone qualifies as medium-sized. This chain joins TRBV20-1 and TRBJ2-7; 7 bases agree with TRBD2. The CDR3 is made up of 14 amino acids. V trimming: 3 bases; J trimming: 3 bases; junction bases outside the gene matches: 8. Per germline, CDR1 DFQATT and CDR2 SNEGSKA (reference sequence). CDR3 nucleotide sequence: TGCAGTGCTAGTTCTGGGGAGGGAGTCTACGAGCAGTACTTC. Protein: CSASSGEGVYEQYF.

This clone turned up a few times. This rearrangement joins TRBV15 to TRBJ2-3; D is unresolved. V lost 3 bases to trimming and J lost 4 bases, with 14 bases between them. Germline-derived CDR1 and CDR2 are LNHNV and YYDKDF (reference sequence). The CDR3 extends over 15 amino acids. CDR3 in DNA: TGTGCCACCAGCAGGCCCTTGGGTAACGCAGATACGCAGTATTTT. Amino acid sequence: CATSRPLGNADTQYF.

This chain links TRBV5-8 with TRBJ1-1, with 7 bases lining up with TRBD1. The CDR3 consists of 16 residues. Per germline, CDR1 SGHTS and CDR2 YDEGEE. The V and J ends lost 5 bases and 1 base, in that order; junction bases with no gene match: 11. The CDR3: CASSYRGGLGNTEAFF. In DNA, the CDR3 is TGTGCCAGCAGTTACAGGGGCGGCTTGGGGAACACTGAAGCTTTCTTT.

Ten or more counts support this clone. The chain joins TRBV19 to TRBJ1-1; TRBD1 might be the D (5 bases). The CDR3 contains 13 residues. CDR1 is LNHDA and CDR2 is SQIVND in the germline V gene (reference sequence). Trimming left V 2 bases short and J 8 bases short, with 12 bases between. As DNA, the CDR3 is TGTGCCAGTAGTATACGCCCGACAGAAGAAGCTTTCTTT. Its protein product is CASSIRPTEEAFF.

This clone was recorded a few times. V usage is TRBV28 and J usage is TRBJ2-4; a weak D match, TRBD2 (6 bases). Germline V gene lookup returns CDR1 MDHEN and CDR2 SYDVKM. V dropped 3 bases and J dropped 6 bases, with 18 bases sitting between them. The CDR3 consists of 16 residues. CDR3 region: CASSLGGMVPSNIQYF. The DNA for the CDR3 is TGTGCCAGCAGTTTGGGGGGTATGGTTCCCTCAAACATTCAGTACTTC.

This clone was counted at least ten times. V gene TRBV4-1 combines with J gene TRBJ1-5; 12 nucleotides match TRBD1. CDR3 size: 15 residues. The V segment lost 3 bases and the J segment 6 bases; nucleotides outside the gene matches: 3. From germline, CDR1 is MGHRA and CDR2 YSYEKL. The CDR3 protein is CASSQGQGASQPQHF. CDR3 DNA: TGCGCCAGCAGCCAGGGACAGGGGGCTTCTCAGCCCCAGCATTTT.

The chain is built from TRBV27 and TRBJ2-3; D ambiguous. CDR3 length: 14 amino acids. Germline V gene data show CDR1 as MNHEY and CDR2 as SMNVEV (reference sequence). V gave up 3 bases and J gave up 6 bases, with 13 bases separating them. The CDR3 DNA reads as TGTGCCAGCAGTTTGGGATTTACCTCTGATACGCAGTATTTT. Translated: CASSLGFTSDTQYF.

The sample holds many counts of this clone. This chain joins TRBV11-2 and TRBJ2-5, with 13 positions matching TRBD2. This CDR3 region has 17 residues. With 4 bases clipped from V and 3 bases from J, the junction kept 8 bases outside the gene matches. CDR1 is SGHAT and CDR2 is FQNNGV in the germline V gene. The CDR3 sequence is CASSSTSGRAREETQYF. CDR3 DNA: TGTGCCAGCAGCTCTACTAGCGGGAGGGCCAGGGAAGAGACCCAGTACTTC.

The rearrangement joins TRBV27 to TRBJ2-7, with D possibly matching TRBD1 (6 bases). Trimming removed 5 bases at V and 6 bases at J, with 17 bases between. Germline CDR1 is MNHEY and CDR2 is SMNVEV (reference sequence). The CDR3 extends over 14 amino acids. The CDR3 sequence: CASSIVDSRSEQYF. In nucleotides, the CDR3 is TGTGCCAGCAGTATCGTGGACAGTAGGAGCGAGCAGTACTTC.

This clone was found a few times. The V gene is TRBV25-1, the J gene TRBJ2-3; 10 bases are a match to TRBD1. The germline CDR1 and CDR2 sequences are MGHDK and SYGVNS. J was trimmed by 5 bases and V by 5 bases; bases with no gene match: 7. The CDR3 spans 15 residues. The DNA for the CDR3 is TGTGCCAGCAGTACAACTCGGGACAGGGGAGATACGCAGTATTTT. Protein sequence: CASSTTRDRGDTQYF.

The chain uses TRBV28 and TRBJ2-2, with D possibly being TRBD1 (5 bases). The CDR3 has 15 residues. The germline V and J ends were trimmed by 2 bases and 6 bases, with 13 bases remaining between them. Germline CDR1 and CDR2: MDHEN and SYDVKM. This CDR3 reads CASSLRGAVSGELFF. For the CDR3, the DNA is TGTGCCAGCAGTTTAAGGGGTGCGGTCTCCGGGGAGCTGTTTTTT.

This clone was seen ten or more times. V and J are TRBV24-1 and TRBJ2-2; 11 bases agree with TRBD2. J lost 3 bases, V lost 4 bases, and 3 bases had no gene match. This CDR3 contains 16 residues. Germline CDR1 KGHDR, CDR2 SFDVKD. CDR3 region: CATSDLAGGDTGELFF. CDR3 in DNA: TGTGCCACCAGTGACCTAGCGGGAGGTGACACCGGGGAGCTGTTTTTT.

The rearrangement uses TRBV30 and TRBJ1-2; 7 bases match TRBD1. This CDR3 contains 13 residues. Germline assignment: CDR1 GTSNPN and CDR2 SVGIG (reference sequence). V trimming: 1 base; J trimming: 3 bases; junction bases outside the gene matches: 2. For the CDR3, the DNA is TGTGCCTGGAGTGAAGGACAGGACTATGGCTACACCTTC. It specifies CAWSEGQDYGYTF. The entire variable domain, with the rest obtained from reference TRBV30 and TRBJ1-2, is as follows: SQTIHQWPATLVQPVGSPLSLECTVEGTSNPNLYWYRQAAGRGLQLLFYSVGIGQISSEVPQNLSASRPQDRQFILSSKKLLLSDSGFYLCAWSEGQDYGYTFGSGTRLTVV.

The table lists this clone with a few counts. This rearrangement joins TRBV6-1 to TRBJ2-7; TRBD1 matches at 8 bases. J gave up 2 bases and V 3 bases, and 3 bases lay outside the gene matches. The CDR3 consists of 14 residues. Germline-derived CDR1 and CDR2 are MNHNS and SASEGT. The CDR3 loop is CASSDGQGPYEQYF. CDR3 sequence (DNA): TGTGCCAGCAGTGACGGACAGGGTCCCTACGAGCAGTACTTC.

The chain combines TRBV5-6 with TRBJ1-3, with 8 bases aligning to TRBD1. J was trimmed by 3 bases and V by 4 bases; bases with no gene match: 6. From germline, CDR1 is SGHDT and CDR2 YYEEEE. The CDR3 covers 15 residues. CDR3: CASSLETGVGNTIYF. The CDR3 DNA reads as TGTGCCAGCAGCCTAGAGACAGGGGTTGGAAACACCATATATTTT.

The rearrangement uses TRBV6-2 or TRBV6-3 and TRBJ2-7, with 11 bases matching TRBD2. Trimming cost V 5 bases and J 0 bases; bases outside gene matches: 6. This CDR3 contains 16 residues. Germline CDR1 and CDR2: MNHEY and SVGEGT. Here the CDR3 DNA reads TGTGCCAGCAGTCGGGGACTAGCGGACAGCTCCTACGAGCAGTACTTC. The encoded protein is CASSRGLADSSYEQYF.

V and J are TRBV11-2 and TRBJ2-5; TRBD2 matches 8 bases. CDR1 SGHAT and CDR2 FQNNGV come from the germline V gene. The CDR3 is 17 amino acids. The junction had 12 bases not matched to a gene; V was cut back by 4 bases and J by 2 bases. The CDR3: CASSSSLVTGGQETQYF. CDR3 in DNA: TGTGCCAGCAGCTCCTCCCTTGTCACGGGGGGGCAAGAGACCCAGTACTTC.

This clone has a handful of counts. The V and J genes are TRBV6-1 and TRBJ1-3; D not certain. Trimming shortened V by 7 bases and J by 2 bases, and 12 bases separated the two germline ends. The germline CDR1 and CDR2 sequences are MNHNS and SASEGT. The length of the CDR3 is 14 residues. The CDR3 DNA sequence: TGTGCCAGCACGGGCACAGCGGCTGGAAACACCATATATTTT. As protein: CASTGTAAGNTIYF.

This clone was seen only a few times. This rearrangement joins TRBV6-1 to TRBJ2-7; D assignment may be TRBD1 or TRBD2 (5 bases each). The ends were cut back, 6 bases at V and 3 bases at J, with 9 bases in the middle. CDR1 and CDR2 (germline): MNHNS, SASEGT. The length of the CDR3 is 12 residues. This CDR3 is CASRGVRYEQYF. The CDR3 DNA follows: TGTGCCAGCAGGGGGGTCCGCTACGAGCAGTACTTC.

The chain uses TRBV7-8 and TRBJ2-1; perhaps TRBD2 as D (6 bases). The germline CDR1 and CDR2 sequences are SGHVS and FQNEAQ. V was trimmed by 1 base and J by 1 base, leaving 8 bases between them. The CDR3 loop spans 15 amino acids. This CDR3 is CASSLGLASYNEQFF. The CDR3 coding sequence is TGTGCCAGCAGCTTAGGGCTAGCGTCCTACAATGAGCAGTTCTTC.

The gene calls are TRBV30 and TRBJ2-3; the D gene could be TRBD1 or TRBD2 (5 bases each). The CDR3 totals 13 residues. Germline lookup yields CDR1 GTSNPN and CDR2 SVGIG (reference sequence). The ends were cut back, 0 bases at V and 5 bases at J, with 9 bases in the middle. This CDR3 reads CAWSVWGRDTQYF. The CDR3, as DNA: TGTGCCTGGAGTGTTTGGGGGAGAGATACGCAGTATTTT.

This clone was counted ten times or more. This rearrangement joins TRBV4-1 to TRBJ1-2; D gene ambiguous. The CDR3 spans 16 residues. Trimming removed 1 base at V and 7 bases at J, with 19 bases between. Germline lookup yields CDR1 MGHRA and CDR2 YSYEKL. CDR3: CASSQGVRWNVAGYTF. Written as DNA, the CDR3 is TGCGCCAGCAGCCAAGGAGTCAGGTGGAATGTGGCTGGCTACACCTTC.

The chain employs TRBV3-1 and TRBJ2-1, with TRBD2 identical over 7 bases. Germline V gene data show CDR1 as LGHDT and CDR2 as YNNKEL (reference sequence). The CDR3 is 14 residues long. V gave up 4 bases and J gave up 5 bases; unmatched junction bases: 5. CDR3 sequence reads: CASSPWGGNNEQFF. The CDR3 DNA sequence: TGTGCCAGCAGCCCATGGGGGGGAAACAATGAGCAGTTCTTC.

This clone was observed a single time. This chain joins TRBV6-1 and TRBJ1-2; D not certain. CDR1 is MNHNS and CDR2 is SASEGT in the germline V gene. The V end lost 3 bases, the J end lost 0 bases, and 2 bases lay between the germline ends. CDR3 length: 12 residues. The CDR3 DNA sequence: TGTGCCAGCAGTGATACTAACTATGGCTACACCTTC. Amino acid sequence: CASSDTNYGYTF.

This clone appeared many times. CDR3 sequence: CASSLSTAMNTEAFF. In nucleotides, the CDR3 is TGTGCCAGCAGCCTCTCGACGGCCATGAACACTGAAGCTTTCTTT. The chain recombines TRBV4-2 with TRBJ1-1; D gene uncertain. The CDR3 is 15 residues long. Trimming shortened V by 4 bases and J by 0 bases, and 12 bases separated the two germline ends. CDR1 is LGHNA, CDR2 YNFKEQ, per germline.